This TCR beta chain was profiled in a study of cytomegalovirus exposure and HLA in healthy donors. The CDR3 is made up of 14 amino acids. With 2 bases removed from V and 0 bases from J, the gap between germline ends came to 8 bases. The V gene's germline CDR1 is GTSNPN and CDR2 SVGIG (reference sequence). In the case of this clone: Its target is unknown.

Study-level results: A later analysis showed that HLA-associated TCR beta chains had undergone more clonal expansion than equally common others. Among donors in an Asian-associated ancestry cluster, a later analysis reportedly found fewer N-insertions than the roughly 610-donor mean. In a later analysis, at a false discovery rate of 0.05, approximately 16,000 TCR beta sequences matched HLA alleles. There was a cluster of highly shared sequence variants that was likely a sequencing artifact.

PCR was performed using 60 Vbeta and 13 Jbeta primers. Profiled with immunoSEQ multiplex PCR; TCRdb holds only in-frame clones, not every one. The table includes 100,000 to 150,000 clones, 75% to 85% detected once. Sequenced input: PBMCs. The TCR was taken from a man aged 40-50 years in good health and CMV-seronegative. This chain uses TRBV30 with TRBJ1-3; TRBD1 is a possible D gene (5 bases). CDR3 bases: TGTGCCTGGAGTAGGGGCGGCTCTGGAAACACCATATATTTT. Translation gives CAWSRGGSGNTIYF. The whole variable domain, filled in from reference TRBV30 and TRBJ1-3, reads SQTIHQWPATLVQPVGSPLSLECTVEGTSNPNLYWYRQAAGRGLQLLFYSVGIGQISSEVPQNLSASRPQDRQFILSSKKLLLSDSGFYLCAWSRGGSGNTIYFGEGSWLTVV.